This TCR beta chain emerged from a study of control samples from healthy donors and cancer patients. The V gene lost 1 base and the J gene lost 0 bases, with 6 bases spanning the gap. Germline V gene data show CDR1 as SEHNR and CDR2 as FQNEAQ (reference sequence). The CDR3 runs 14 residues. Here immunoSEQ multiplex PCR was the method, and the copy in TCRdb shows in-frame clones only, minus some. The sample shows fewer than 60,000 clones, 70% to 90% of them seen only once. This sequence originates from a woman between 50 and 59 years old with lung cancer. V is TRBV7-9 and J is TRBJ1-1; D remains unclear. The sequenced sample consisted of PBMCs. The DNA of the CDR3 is TGTGCCAGCAGCTTAGAGGGAATGAACACTGAAGCTTTCTTT. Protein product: CASSLEGMNTEAFF.